This T cell receptor (beta chain) was profiled in a study of lymphopenia after photon versus proton radiotherapy. Sequencing used immunoSEQ multiplex PCR; TCRdb keeps in-frame clones, though not all of them. The sample comprises about 7,300 clones, roughly 89% of which are singletons, and around 16% rests with the top ten. General study points: Post-nadir TCR diversity decline inversely tracked overall survival among those who died. Relative stability marked proton patients; photon patients lost diversity and naive cells.

Germline V CDR1 and CDR2: MGHRA, YSYEKL. This CDR3 spans 13 amino acids. This clone was detected only once. Its target is not known. One end of the junction fails to match germline, which may point to a read error. V is TRBV4-1 and J is TRBJ1-1; 7 nucleotides match TRBD1. The clonotype originates from a man in his fifties or sixties with cholangiocarcinoma. The input for sequencing was peripheral blood, taken from a patient treated with photon-based radiotherapy. Here the CDR3 reads CASSQDKDRSHSF. As DNA, the CDR3 is TGCGCCAGCAGCCAAGATAAGGACAGGTCACATTCCTTT.